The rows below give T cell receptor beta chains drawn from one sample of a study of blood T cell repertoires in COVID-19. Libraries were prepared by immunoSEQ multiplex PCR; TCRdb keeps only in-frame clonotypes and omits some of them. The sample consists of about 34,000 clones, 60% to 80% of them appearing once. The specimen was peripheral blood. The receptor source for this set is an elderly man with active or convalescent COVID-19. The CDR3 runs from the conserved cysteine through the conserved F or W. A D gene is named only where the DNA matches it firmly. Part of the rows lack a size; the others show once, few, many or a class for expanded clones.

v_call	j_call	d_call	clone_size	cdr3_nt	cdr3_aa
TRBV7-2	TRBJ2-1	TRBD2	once	TGTGCCAGCAGCTTTGACATAGCGGGAGGGAGAAGGAATGAGCAGTTCTTC	CASSFDIAGGRRNEQFF
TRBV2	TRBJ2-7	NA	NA	TGTGCCAGCAGTGAGTTGGCGGGAAGGACTAAGGAGCAGTACTTC	CASSELAGRTKEQYF
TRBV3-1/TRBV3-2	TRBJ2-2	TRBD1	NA	TGTGCCAGCAGCCCGGGACAGGGTTACACCGGGGAGCTGTTTTTT	CASSPGQGYTGELFF
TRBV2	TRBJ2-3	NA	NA	TGTGCCAGCAGTCTGGGCTCGACAGATACGCAGTATTTT	CASSLGSTDTQYF
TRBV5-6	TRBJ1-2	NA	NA	TGTGCCAGCAGCTGGACAGACCGGGAGGTCTATGGCTACACCTTC	CASSWTDREVYGYTF
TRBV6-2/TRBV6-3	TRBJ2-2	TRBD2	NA	TGTGCCAGCAGTTATCGGTTGGGACTAGCGACTACCGGGGAGCTGTTTTTT	CASSYRLGLATTGELFF
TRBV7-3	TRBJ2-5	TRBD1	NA	TGTGCCAGCAGCCTAGACAGGGTTGGGACCCAGTACTTC	CASSLDRVGTQYF
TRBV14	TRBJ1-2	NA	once	TGTGCCAGCAGCCAAGCACACCGTTATGGCTACACCTTC	CASSQAHRYGYTF
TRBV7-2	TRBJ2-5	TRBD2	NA	TGTGCCAGCAGCTTTAGCGGGAGTTACCAAGAGACCCAGTACTTC	CASSFSGSYQETQYF
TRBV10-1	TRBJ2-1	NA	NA	TGCGCCAGCAGTGAGGGCTTATACAATGAGCAGTTCTTC	CASSEGLYNEQFF
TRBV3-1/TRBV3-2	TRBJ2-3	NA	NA	TGTGCCAGCAGCCAAGCCGCGATATCGGCAGATACGCAGTATTTT	CASSQAAISADTQYF
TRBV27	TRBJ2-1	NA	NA	TGTGCCAGCAGTCCCGCGGGCAGAAACTACAATGAGCAGTTCTTC	CASSPAGRNYNEQFF
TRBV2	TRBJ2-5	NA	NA	TGTGCCAGCTGGGACAACCGAGGAGGGACCCAGTACTTC	CASWDNRGGTQYF
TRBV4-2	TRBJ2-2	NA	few	TGTGCCAGCAGCCAAGATCGTGAGGGGGAGCTGTTTTTT	CASSQDREGELFF
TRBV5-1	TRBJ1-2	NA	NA	TGCGCCAGCAGCTTGACAGAAGCTAACTATGGCTACACCTTC	CASSLTEANYGYTF
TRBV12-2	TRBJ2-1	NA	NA	TGTGCAAGTCGCTTAAAGCGGGAGTCCTACAATGAGCAGTTCTTC	CASRLKRESYNEQFF
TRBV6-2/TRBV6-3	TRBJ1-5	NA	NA	TGTGCCAGCAGCCTGGGAGGGTACAATCAGCCCCAGCATTTT	CASSLGGYNQPQHF
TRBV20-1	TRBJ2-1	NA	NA	TGCAGTGCTAGTGATCGGACTGCCGATAGCTCCTACAATGAGCAGTTCTTC	CSASDRTADSSYNEQFF
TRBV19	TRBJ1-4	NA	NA	TGTGCCAGTAGTCCGCAGGGGATTAATGAAAAACTGTTTTTT	CASSPQGINEKLFF
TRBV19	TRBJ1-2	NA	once	TGTGCCAGTAGTATTAGGAGCGGGGCCTCAGCCTATGGCTACACCTTC	CASSIRSGASAYGYTF
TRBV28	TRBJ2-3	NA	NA	TGTGCCAGCATCACCACAGAGTCCCTCACAGATACGCAGTATTTT	CASITTESLTDTQYF
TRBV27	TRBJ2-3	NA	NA	TGTGCCAGCAGAGCCCTCGGGACAGATACGCAGTATTTT	CASRALGTDTQYF
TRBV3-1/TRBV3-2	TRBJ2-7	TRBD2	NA	TGTGCCAGCAGCCTGAGTGGCGGGAGGACCAACTACGAGCAGTACTTC	CASSLSGGRTNYEQYF
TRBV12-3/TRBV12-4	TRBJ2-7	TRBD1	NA	TGTGCCAGCAGCCTGGGACAGGGCTACGAGCAGTACTTC	CASSLGQGYEQYF
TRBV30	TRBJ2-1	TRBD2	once	TGTGCCTGGAGTGTAACTAGCGGGGGACTCAATGAGCAGTTCTTC	CAWSVTSGGLNEQFF
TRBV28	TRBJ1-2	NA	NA	TGTGCCAGCTCCTTGGGAACGGGAGGGGAGGAAGAATATGGCTACACCTTC	CASSLGTGGEEEYGYTF
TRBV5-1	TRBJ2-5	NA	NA	TGCGCCAGCAGCTTTGGAGGGACAGAGACCCAGTACTTC	CASSFGGTETQYF
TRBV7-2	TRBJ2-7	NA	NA	TGTGCCAGCAGCTTAGTGGCTAGCGTTTCCTACGAGCAGTACTTC	CASSLVASVSYEQYF
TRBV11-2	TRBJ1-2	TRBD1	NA	TGTGCCAGCAGCTTAGATCTTTCGGGACAGGCTAGAGGGGGCTACACCTTC	CASSLDLSGQARGGYTF
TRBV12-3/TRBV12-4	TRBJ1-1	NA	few	TGTGCCAGCAGTTTAGTGGGGAGCACTGAAGCTTTCTTT	CASSLVGSTEAFF
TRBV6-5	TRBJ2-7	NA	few	TGTGCCAGCGCCCGGGAGTCGACGCAGTACTTC	CASARESTQYF
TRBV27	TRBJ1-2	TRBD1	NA	TGTGCCAGCACTAGATCAGGGGGCTACAGCTACACCTTC	CASTRSGGYSYTF
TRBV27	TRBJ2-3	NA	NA	TGTGCCAGCTACGCCGGGGGAACAGATACGCAGTATTTT	CASYAGGTDTQYF
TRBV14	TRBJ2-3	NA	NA	TGTGCCAGCAGCCAAAGACTAGACACAGATACGCAGTATTTT	CASSQRLDTDTQYF
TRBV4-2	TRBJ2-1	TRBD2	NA	TGTGCCAGCAGCCAAGGGGGGCTAGCGGGAGCCTCTGGAAGCTCCTACAATGAGCAGTTCTTC	CASSQGGLAGASGSSYNEQFF
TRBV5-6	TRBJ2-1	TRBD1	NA	TGTGCCAGCAGCCCTTCGGGACAGGGTTGGAATGAGCAGTTCTTC	CASSPSGQGWNEQFF
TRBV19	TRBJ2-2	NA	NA	TGTGCCAGTAGTGGTTGGACATGGTCGGGCGGGGAGCTGTTTTTT	CASSGWTWSGGELFF
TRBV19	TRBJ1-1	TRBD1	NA	TGTGCCAGTAGTATAGTTGAGGGGGCTTACACTGAAGCTTTCTTT	CASSIVEGAYTEAFF
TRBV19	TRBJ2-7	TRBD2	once	TGTGCCAGCTGTTTTCGTGAGGGGACTACCTACGAGCAGTACTTC	CASCFREGTTYEQYF
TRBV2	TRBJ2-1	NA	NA	TGTGCCAGCAGTGAAGCGCTCAGGGAGCAGTTCTTC	CASSEALREQFF
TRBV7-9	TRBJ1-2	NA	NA	TGTGCCAGCAGCCCGAACATGCTAGGGGATGGCTACACCTTC	CASSPNMLGDGYTF